These 13 T cell receptor beta chains share one sample of origin, sequenced in a study of T cells in Graves' hyperthyroidism and ophthalmopathy. The CDR3 regions of TCR beta were amplified from RNA transcripts. First-round RT-PCR of the TCR CDR3 relied on the HTBI primer set. Via MiXCR, TCRdb re-called the multiplex PCR reads, giving one row per CDR3 protein. The sample includes around 700,000 distinct CDR3 sequences, about 19% seen only once; the top ten take around 17%. Sequencing was carried out using blood. Every receptor here comes from a woman in her forties or fifties with Graves' hyperthyroidism that later progressed to Graves' ophthalmopathy.

This rearrangement joins TRBV7-9 to TRBJ2-5; TRBD1 might be the D (6 bases). Trimming took 5 bases from V and 1 from J, leaving 14 bases between them. The CDR3 covers 15 residues. The germline V gene encodes CDR1 SEHNR and CDR2 FQNEAQ (reference sequence). The CDR3 spells CASSTGTSLQETQYF. CDR3 DNA sequence: TGTGCCAGCAGCACTGGGACATCTCTCCAAGAGACCCAGTACTTC.

At least ten counts were recorded for this clonotype. The chain recombines TRBV5-1 with TRBJ2-7; no definite D call. The CDR3 covers 12 residues. CDR1 SGHRS and CDR2 YFSETQ come from the germline V gene. Trimming removed 0 bases from V and 6 bases from J, with 7 bases in between. The CDR3 bases are TGCGCCAGCAGCTTGGGACAAATCGAGCAGTACTTC. Protein product: CASSLGQIEQYF.

This clonotype was recorded a few times. Here the CDR3 reads CSVENGDGNTEAFF. CDR3 coding DNA: TGCAGCGTTGAAAACGGGGACGGGAACACTGAAGCTTTCTTT. The chain has TRBV29-1 and TRBJ1-1, with D perhaps matching TRBD1 (5 bases). Germline V gives CDR1 SQVTM, CDR2 ANQGSEA. Trimming removed 2 bases from V and 1 base from J, with 11 bases in between. The CDR3 length is 14 residues.

This clonotype was counted ten times or more. The rearrangement joins TRBV5-5 to TRBJ2-5, with 10 bases fitting TRBD1. V lost 4 bases and J lost 5; bases outside the gene matches: 5. Germline loops: CDR1 SGHKS, CDR2 YYEKEE (reference sequence). The CDR3 has 14 residues. The CDR3 spells CASSQTGGAETQYF. In nucleotides, the CDR3 is TGTGCCAGCAGCCAGACAGGGGGCGCGGAGACCCAGTACTTC.

In its sample, this clonotype was seen many times. V and J are TRBV12-3 or TRBV12-4 and TRBJ1-5, with unresolved D. V was trimmed by 3 bases and J by 4 bases, leaving 22 bases between them. The CDR3 loop spans 18 amino acids. CDR3 protein: CASSFWRGGIGGNQPQHF. The CDR3, as DNA: TGTGCCAGCAGTTTCTGGCGTGGTGGAATAGGTGGTAATCAGCCCCAGCATTTT.

The J gene is TRBJ1-2, the V gene TRBV20-1; 10 positions agree with TRBD1. This CDR3 contains 15 residues. The junction had 7 bases not matched to a gene; V was cut back by 4 bases and J by 2 bases. Germline CDR1 DFQATT, CDR2 SNEGSKA (reference sequence). This CDR3 reads CSAMLPGQGNYGYTF. The CDR3 DNA reads as TGCAGTGCTATGCTACCGGGACAGGGGAACTATGGCTACACCTTC.

The chain employs TRBV14 and TRBJ1-2; D gene uncertain. The CDR3 is 14 residues long. Germline CDR1 and CDR2: SGHDN and FVKESK. Trimming stripped 5 bases from V and 6 bases from J, with 16 bases between. CDR3: CASSEDRTIDGYTF. DNA for the CDR3: TGTGCCAGCAGCGAGGACCGGACCATCGATGGCTACACCTTC.

The rearrangement links TRBV6-1 to TRBJ2-3, with TRBD2 matching over 15 bases. CDR1 and CDR2 (germline): MNHNS, SASEGT. V trimming: 6 bases; J trimming: 1 base; junction bases outside the gene matches: 8. The CDR3 spans 18 residues. The CDR3 DNA sequence: TGTGCCAGCAGAACCGGGACTAGCGGGGGGACGGGCACAGATACGCAGTATTTT. This encodes CASRTGTSGGTGTDTQYF.

This clonotype has just a few counts. The chain employs TRBV6-1 and TRBJ2-1; D may be TRBD1 (5 bases). Germline V lookup: CDR1 MNHNS, CDR2 SASEGT. V was clipped by 4 bases and J by 8 bases, with 15 bases between them. This CDR3 is built from 14 residues. Written as DNA, the CDR3 is TGTGCCAGCAGTGTGGACATCTTTGACTATGAGCAGTTCTTC. This codes for CASSVDIFDYEQFF.

This clonotype was found many times. The chain uses TRBV12-3 or TRBV12-4 and TRBJ1-4; no clear D gene. The CDR3 has 14 amino acids. V was pared by 6 bases and J by 3 bases, with 11 bases between. CDR3 in amino acids: CASRSGRANEKLFF. In nucleotides, the CDR3 is TGTGCCAGCAGGTCCGGTAGGGCTAATGAAAAACTGTTTTTT.

The V gene is TRBV5-4, the J gene TRBJ2-3; 14 bases align to TRBD2. CDR1 is SGHNT and CDR2 is YYREEE in the germline V gene (reference sequence). V lost 2 bases and J lost 0; bases outside the gene matches: 5. CDR3 length: 18 residues. As DNA, the CDR3 is TGTGCCAGCAGCTTTGGGACTAGCGGGGGTATAAGCACAGATACGCAGTATTTT. This encodes CASSFGTSGGISTDTQYF.

The chain recombines TRBV7-9 with TRBJ1-3, with D unclear. The CDR3 length is 16 residues. Germline CDR1 SEHNR, CDR2 FQNEAQ (reference sequence). Trimming left V 2 bases short and J 0 bases short, with 11 bases between. As DNA, the CDR3 is TGTGCCAGCAGCTTAAGAGGGAGGAACTCTGGAAACACCATATATTTT. Its protein product is CASSLRGRNSGNTIYF.

The rearrangement links TRBV7-2 to TRBJ2-2; 9 positions match TRBD1. In germline, CDR1 is SGHTA, CDR2 FQGNSA. The CDR3 sequence is 16 residues long. The V gene end was trimmed by 3 bases and the J gene end by 3 bases; junction bases not matched to a gene: 5. CDR3 region: CASSFTGTGYTGELFF. CDR3 DNA sequence: TGTGCCAGCAGCTTCACCGGGACAGGGTACACCGGGGAGCTGTTTTTT.